This is a list of T cell receptor beta chains from one sample in a study of blood T cell repertoires in COVID-19. Sequencing was performed with immunoSEQ multiplex PCR; in TCRdb, only in-frame clones are kept and a portion is missing. Among 200,000 to 250,000 clones listed, approximately 86% were seen once. Sequencing was performed on peripheral blood. The receptors shown here come from a woman in her thirties with COVID-19, enrolled during active disease. Each CDR3 is given with its conserved first and last residue. The D gene is left open where the match is weak. Part of the rows lack a size; the others show once, few, many or a class for expanded clones.

d_call: TRBD2
clone_size: NA
v_call: TRBV7-9
j_call: TRBJ2-3
cdr3_aa: CASSLEGGRPTDTQYF
cdr3_nt: TGTGCCAGCAGCTTAGAGGGCGGGAGGCCCACAGATACGCAGTATTTT

d_call: NA
clone_size: NA
v_call: TRBV6-5
j_call: TRBJ1-5
cdr3_aa: CASIRSPSNQPQHF
cdr3_nt: TGTGCCAGCATCAGGTCCCCTAGCAATCAGCCCCAGCATTTT

d_call: NA
clone_size: NA
v_call: TRBV19
j_call: TRBJ2-7
cdr3_aa: CASSMVTFYEQYF
cdr3_nt: TGTGCCAGTAGTATGGTGACTTTCTACGAGCAGTACTTC

d_call: NA
clone_size: few
v_call: TRBV3-1/TRBV3-2
j_call: TRBJ2-1
cdr3_aa: CASSTLGGLDNEQFF
cdr3_nt: TGTGCCAGCAGCACACTTGGGGGACTTGACAATGAGCAGTTCTTC

d_call: NA
clone_size: NA
v_call: TRBV6-5
j_call: TRBJ1-2
cdr3_aa: CASSSFGGGYTF
cdr3_nt: TGTGCCAGCAGTAGCTTCGGAGGTGGCTACACCTTC

d_call: TRBD1
clone_size: NA
v_call: TRBV27
j_call: TRBJ2-7
cdr3_aa: CASSLALRDRGREQYF
cdr3_nt: TGTGCCAGCAGTTTAGCACTCAGGGACAGGGGGCGAGAGCAGTACTTC

d_call: TRBD1
clone_size: NA
v_call: TRBV27
j_call: TRBJ1-2
cdr3_aa: CASSYRGAYGYTF
cdr3_nt: TGTGCCAGCAGTTACAGGGGTGCCTATGGCTACACCTTC

d_call: NA
clone_size: once
v_call: TRBV28
j_call: TRBJ2-7
cdr3_aa: CASSLRGPLYEQYF
cdr3_nt: TGTGCCAGCAGTTTAAGGGGTCCGCTCTACGAGCAGTACTTC

d_call: TRBD1
clone_size: NA
v_call: TRBV28
j_call: TRBJ1-1
cdr3_aa: CASSGPGQNSEAFF
cdr3_nt: TGTGCCAGCAGTGGACCGGGACAGAACTCTGAAGCTTTCTTT

d_call: TRBD2
clone_size: NA
v_call: TRBV4-1
j_call: TRBJ2-7
cdr3_aa: CASSQELAAKSSYEQYF
cdr3_nt: TGCGCCAGCAGCCAAGAACTAGCGGCTAAGAGCTCCTACGAGCAGTACTTC

d_call: TRBD1
clone_size: NA
v_call: TRBV15
j_call: TRBJ2-6
cdr3_aa: CATSRGEQGAFSGANVLTF
cdr3_nt: TGTGCCACCAGCAGAGGCGAACAGGGGGCCTTCTCTGGGGCCAACGTCCTGACTTTC

d_call: TRBD1
clone_size: NA
v_call: TRBV12-5
j_call: TRBJ2-3
cdr3_aa: CASGSGQGGTDTQYF
cdr3_nt: TGTGCTAGTGGTTCTGGACAGGGGGGCACAGATACGCAGTATTTT

d_call: NA
clone_size: NA
v_call: TRBV9
j_call: TRBJ2-2
cdr3_aa: CASSVNRENTGELFF
cdr3_nt: TGTGCCAGCAGCGTCAACAGGGAGAACACCGGGGAGCTGTTTTTT

d_call: NA
clone_size: NA
v_call: TRBV9
j_call: TRBJ2-1
cdr3_aa: CASSDGPYNEQFF
cdr3_nt: TGTGCCAGCAGCGATGGGCCTTACAATGAGCAGTTCTTC

d_call: TRBD2
clone_size: few
v_call: TRBV11-3
j_call: TRBJ2-7
cdr3_aa: CASSSYTSGGPGEQYF
cdr3_nt: TGTGCCAGCAGCTCGTACACTAGCGGGGGCCCGGGCGAGCAGTACTTC

d_call: TRBD1
clone_size: NA
v_call: TRBV2
j_call: TRBJ1-3
cdr3_aa: CASTRTGHSGNTIYF
cdr3_nt: TGTGCCAGCACCCGGACAGGGCACTCTGGAAACACCATATATTTT

d_call: NA
clone_size: NA
v_call: TRBV11-2
j_call: TRBJ1-2
cdr3_aa: CASSLSKLGYTF
cdr3_nt: TGTGCCAGCAGCTTATCGAAGCTTGGCTACACCTTC

d_call: NA
clone_size: NA
v_call: TRBV20-1
j_call: TRBJ2-4
cdr3_aa: CSASARITHYRGKNIQYF
cdr3_nt: TGCAGTGCTAGTGCGCGGATAACCCATTATCGGGGCAAAAACATTCAGTACTTC

d_call: TRBD1
clone_size: NA
v_call: TRBV7-7
j_call: TRBJ2-7
cdr3_aa: CASSFEGTAEQYF
cdr3_nt: TGTGCCAGCAGTTTTGAAGGGACAGCCGAGCAGTACTTC

d_call: TRBD1
clone_size: once
v_call: TRBV10-3
j_call: TRBJ1-6
cdr3_aa: CAIDGQGNSPLHF
cdr3_nt: TGTGCCATCGATGGACAGGGCAATTCACCCCTCCACTTT

d_call: TRBD1
clone_size: NA
v_call: TRBV28
j_call: TRBJ2-7
cdr3_aa: CASSLNRGLLSYEQYF
cdr3_nt: TGTGCCAGCAGTTTAAACAGGGGTCTCCTGTCCTACGAGCAGTACTTC

d_call: NA
clone_size: NA
v_call: TRBV18
j_call: TRBJ2-1
cdr3_aa: CASSPGGFEQFF
cdr3_nt: TGTGCCAGCTCACCAGGGGGGTTTGAGCAGTTCTTC

d_call: TRBD1
clone_size: NA
v_call: TRBV29-1
j_call: TRBJ1-6
cdr3_aa: CSASTGGGSPLHF
cdr3_nt: TGCAGCGCATCGACAGGGGGAGGCTCACCCCTCCACTTT

d_call: NA
clone_size: NA
v_call: TRBV21-1
j_call: TRBJ2-7
cdr3_aa: CASSTQQGLQSYEQYF
cdr3_nt: TGTGCCAGCAGCACTCAGCAGGGACTGCAGAGTTACGAGCAGTACTTC

d_call: NA
clone_size: NA
v_call: TRBV6-5
j_call: TRBJ1-2
cdr3_aa: CASSYLEGDYGYTF
cdr3_nt: TGTGCCAGCAGTTACCTCGAGGGGGACTATGGCTACACCTTC

d_call: NA
clone_size: NA
v_call: TRBV4-1
j_call: TRBJ1-5
cdr3_aa: CASSQAQGINQPQHF
cdr3_nt: TGCGCCAGCAGCCAAGCCCAGGGGATCAATCAGCCCCAGCATTTT

d_call: NA
clone_size: NA
v_call: TRBV9
j_call: TRBJ2-3
cdr3_aa: CASSVIRGDTQYF
cdr3_nt: TGTGCCAGCAGCGTTATTCGGGGGGATACGCAGTATTTT

d_call: NA
clone_size: NA
v_call: TRBV5-1
j_call: TRBJ2-5
cdr3_aa: CASSLRGSWGHQETQYF
cdr3_nt: TGCGCCAGCAGCCTTCGAGGCAGTTGGGGGCACCAAGAGACCCAGTACTTC

d_call: TRBD2
clone_size: NA
v_call: TRBV7-7
j_call: TRBJ2-5
cdr3_aa: CASSLAGTSGRRWETQYF
cdr3_nt: TGTGCCAGCAGCTTAGCAGGGACTAGCGGGAGAAGATGGGAGACCCAGTACTTC